This TCR beta chain emerged from a study of regulatory T cells in long-lasting Graves disease. Time point of the sample: newly diagnosed GD, antithyroid drugs for less than 3 months. With RNA extracted from PBMCs as input, the TCR library was made. This clonotype was seen only a few times. Arm-PCR of CDR3 regions with iRepertoire HTBI primers generated TCR beta libraries. TCRdb re-called the multiplex PCR reads with MiXCR, one entry per CDR3 protein. Counted here are some 200,000 distinct CDR3 sequences, approximately 19% occurring once; the ten biggest clones make up 10% to 15%. Germline V gene lookup returns CDR1 KGHDR and CDR2 SFDVKD. The V gene end was trimmed by 5 bases and the J gene end by 2 bases; junction bases not matched to a gene: 8. This CDR3 is built from 15 residues. These records were also assigned to another study, of T cells in Graves' hyperthyroidism and ophthalmopathy. Per that study: Clinical symptoms, serum thyroxine and TRAb, thyroid ultrasound and orbital computed tomography together formed the diagnostic basis.

This TCR was sampled from a woman under 40 with Graves disease. The rearrangement uses TRBV24-1 and TRBJ2-7, with 7 positions matching TRBD1. Specimen: peripheral blood mononuclear cells (PBMCs), collected at new diagnosis, from a patient treated with antithyroid drugs. In DNA form, the CDR3 reads TGTGCCACCAGTGGTGCCCGGGACAGCGCCTACGAGCAGTACTTC. Protein: CATSGARDSAYEQYF.